The present entry profiles one T cell receptor (beta chain) with its context. Other DNA variants within this sample encode the same CDR3. This sample stems from a study of blood T cell repertoires in COVID-19. Study context: T cells, B-cell-depleted T cells, or PBMCs supplied cDNA or gDNA.

Trimming removed 1 base at V and 0 bases at J, with 9 bases between. The CDR3 runs to 15 residues. Germline loops: CDR1 LGHDT, CDR2 YNNKEL (reference sequence). Two negative PCRs, clearance, or symptom resolution had been documented for recovered Cohort 3 donors. Study processing details: From reference gene primer amplification, estimates of nucleated cell counts were derived. The method was immunoSEQ multiplex PCR; TCRdb's version includes in-frame clones alone and lacks a portion of them. The V and J calls and clone size come from that table; D and trimming were worked out from the DNA. The repertoire has 400,000 to 450,000 clones, 80% to 90% of them found once; the top ten carry 0.95% to 1.3%.

This receptor was taken from a man in his thirties or forties who had recovered from COVID-19. The genes are TRBV3-1 (or the pseudogene TRBV3-2) and TRBJ1-2, with D perhaps TRBD1 (5 bases). Sequencing was performed on PBMCs or T cells enriched from blood (not recorded which). The CDR3 sequence: CASSQVGAPNYGYTF. Written as DNA, the CDR3 is TGTGCCAGCAGCCAAGTTGGGGCCCCTAACTATGGCTACACCTTC.